Listed below are T cell receptor beta chains from one sample, sequenced in a study of CD8+CD57+ T cells in acquired aplastic anemia. TCRdb reanalysed the reads using MiXCR and keeps one entry per CDR3 protein. The sample comprises a few hundred thousand distinct CDR3 sequences, 61% of which are singletons, and 25% to 35% rests with the top ten. Sequenced input: sorted CD4+, CD8+, or CD8+CD57+ T cells (not recorded which) from PBMCs. The receptors originated from a human donor in good health. CDR3s include the opening cysteine and the closing phenylalanine or tryptophan. A D gene is named only where the DNA matches it firmly. Only part of the rows carry a size: once, few, many, or a class if the clone is expanded.

d_gene	j_gene	abundance	len	v_gene	CDR3nt	CDR3aa
TRBD1	TRBJ1-1	.	12	TRBV19	TGTGCCAGTATCCAGGGGGCCGCTGAAGCTTTCTTT	CASIQGAAEAFF
.	TRBJ2-5	.	15	TRBV25-1	TGTGCCAGCAGGTCCTTCCTGGGGGTAGAAGAGACCCAGTACTTC	CASRSFLGVEETQYF
.	TRBJ2-1	.	14	TRBV9	TGTGCCAGCGGGTCGAGCCTTGGGAGAACCCAGCAGTTCTTC	CASGSSLGRTQQFF
TRBD2	TRBJ2-7	many	17	TRBV4-1	TGCGCCAGCAGCCAAGTCGGGTCGGGGACTAGGACCTACGAGCAGTACTTC	CASSQVGSGTRTYEQYF
TRBD1	TRBJ2-7	once	13	TRBV19	TGTGCCAGTGCCGCGGGACAGGGAGGCGAGCAGTACTTC	CASAAGQGGEQYF
.	TRBJ1-5	many	14	TRBV12-3/TRBV12-4	TGTGCCAGCAGTTTCGGGCAGGTCGGGCAGCCCCAGCATTTT	CASSFGQVGQPQHF
.	TRBJ2-1	many	12	TRBV7-8	TGTGCCAGCAGCCCCACAGCACGCGAGCAGTTCTTC	CASSPTAREQFF
TRBD2	TRBJ2-1	.	15	TRBV20-1	TGCAGTGCTAGAGAGGGACTAGCTTTCTACAATGAGCAGTTCTTC	CSAREGLAFYNEQFF
TRBD1	TRBJ1-4	.	13	TRBV25-1	TGTGCCAGCAGGGGACAGATAGATGAAAAACTGTTTTTT	CASRGQIDEKLFF
.	TRBJ1-1	.	14	TRBV15	TGTGCCACGGCGAGGGGAGCCTTGAACACTGAAGCTTTCTTT	CATARGALNTEAFF
TRBD1	TRBJ2-7	.	13	TRBV19	TGTGCCAGTAGTATGGGACAGATCTACGAGCAGTACTTC	CASSMGQIYEQYF
TRBD1	TRBJ1-2	.	14	TRBV20-1	TGCAGTGCAGTCCCGAACAGGGGCGACTATGGCTACACCTTC	CSAVPNRGDYGYTF
.	TRBJ1-1	many	13	TRBV19	TGTGCCAGTAGTCGGGGCGGGAACACTGAAGCTTTCTTT	CASSRGGNTEAFF
.	TRBJ1-4	.	10	TRBV2	TGTGCCAGAGAGAAAGAAAAACTGTTTTTT	CAREKEKLFF
.	TRBJ1-2	.	13	TRBV19	TGTGCCAGTAGTGAAGGAGGGGACTATGGCTACACCTTC	CASSEGGDYGYTF
TRBD2	TRBJ2-3	many	18	TRBV7-7	TGTGCTAGCAGCTTAGGGAGGGGACCAGAAGGGCAGACAGATACGCAGTATTTT	CASSLGRGPEGQTDTQYF
TRBD2	TRBJ2-5	.	15	TRBV20-1	TGCAGTGCTAGATCGGCTAGCGGTACCCAAGAGACCCAGTACTTC	CSARSASGTQETQYF
.	TRBJ1-6	.	16	TRBV5-5	TGTGCCAGCAGCTTAGGGTTGGGGGAATTGAATTCACCCCTCCACTTT	CASSLGLGELNSPLHF
TRBD1	TRBJ1-4	.	14	TRBV15	TGTGCCACCAGCAGACAGGGGGCGGTTGAAAAACTGTTTTTT	CATSRQGAVEKLFF
TRBD1	TRBJ1-1	.	15	TRBV5-1	TGCGCCAGCAGCTCCCGGACAGGACAGGGACGAAAAGCTTTCTTT	CASSSRTGQGRKAFF
.	TRBJ2-2	.	14	TRBV12-3/TRBV12-4	TGTGCCAGCAGTCAGAGGGGGGAGGGACGGGAGCTGTTTTTT	CASSQRGEGRELFF
TRBD1	TRBJ1-2	.	13	TRBV7-3	TGTGCCAGCGGACCTACAGGGGTCGATGGCTACACCTTC	CASGPTGVDGYTF
.	TRBJ1-1	.	14	TRBV6-5	TGTGCCAGCAGTCGGGCGGGACGGAACACTGAAGCTTTCTTT	CASSRAGRNTEAFF
.	TRBJ1-1	.	15	TRBV7-3	TGTGCCAGCAGCCAAGATCCCGGCGGGGGCACTGAAGCTTTCTTT	CASSQDPGGGTEAFF
.	TRBJ2-3	few	13	TRBV24-1	TGTGCCACCAGTGGGACTAGCACAGATACGCAGTATTTT	CATSGTSTDTQYF
.	TRBJ1-5	.	14	TRBV12-3/TRBV12-4	TGTGCCAGCAGTTTAGAAGGGGGTGATCAGCCCCAGCATTTT	CASSLEGGDQPQHF
TRBD1	TRBJ2-7	.	15	TRBV9	TGTGCCAGCAGCGTAGCTGGGACAGGCTCCTACGAGCAGTACTTC	CASSVAGTGSYEQYF
.	TRBJ2-2	.	14	TRBV30	TGTGCCTGGCGACAGGACATATACACCGGGGAGCTGTTTTTT	CAWRQDIYTGELFF
TRBD1	TRBJ1-5	.	14	TRBV7-2	TGTGCCAGCAGCTTTCCAGGGGGCGTACAGCCCCAGCATTTT	CASSFPGGVQPQHF
TRBD1	TRBJ1-1	.	13	TRBV7-6	TGTGCCAGCAGTTACAGGGGGTACACTGAAGCTTTCTTT	CASSYRGYTEAFF
TRBD1	TRBJ1-6	.	15	TRBV5-1	TGCGCCAGCGCCCCAGGGGGCGCCGGGGATTCACCCCTCCACTTT	CASAPGGAGDSPLHF
TRBD1	TRBJ1-2	.	14	TRBV7-2	TGTGCCAGCAGCTCCCGGACAGGGGGCGATGGCTACACCTTC	CASSSRTGGDGYTF
.	TRBJ1-2	.	15	TRBV15	TGTGCCACCAGCAGGGGCGCCCCAAGTAGCTATGGCTACACCTTC	CATSRGAPSSYGYTF
TRBD2	TRBJ2-1	many	16	TRBV28	TGTGCCAGCAGCCCCGTGCTAGCGGGAGCCCACAATGAGCAGTTCTTC	CASSPVLAGAHNEQFF
.	TRBJ2-5	once	15	TRBV10-3	TGTGCCATCAGTGAGTCTAAGGGAACGGGAGAGACCCAGTACTTC	CAISESKGTGETQYF
.	TRBJ1-1	.	13	TRBV19	TGTGCCAGTAGTTACAGCATGAACACTGAAGCTTTCTTT	CASSYSMNTEAFF
.	TRBJ2-2	once	15	TRBV9	TGTGCCAGCAGCGTAGCCAGGGCGAGCACCGGGGAGCTGTTTTTT	CASSVARASTGELFF
TRBD2	TRBJ2-1	few	12	TRBV27	TGTGCCAGCAGTATAATAGCGGGAGAGCAGTTCTTC	CASSIIAGEQFF
TRBD1	TRBJ2-7	many	14	TRBV10-3	TGTGCCATCAGTGATCCGGGACAGTCGAGGGAGCAGTACTTC	CAISDPGQSREQYF
.	TRBJ2-7	.	13	TRBV7-7	TGTGCCAGCAGCATCTCTAGCGACTACGAGCAGTACTTC	CASSISSDYEQYF
.	TRBJ1-3	.	16	TRBV15	TGTGCCACCAGCAGAGGAGGCACGAAGGCTGGAAACACCATATATTTT	CATSRGGTKAGNTIYF
.	TRBJ1-4	many	14	TRBV13	TGTGCCAGCAGCTTCGGTCAGGGTAGTGAAAAACTGTTTTTT	CASSFGQGSEKLFF
.	TRBJ2-7	.	14	TRBV11-1	TGTGCCAGCAGCTTATCACCACCTCCCTACGAGCAGTACTTC	CASSLSPPPYEQYF
TRBD1	TRBJ2-2	.	17	TRBV5-1	TGCGCCAGCAGCTTGTCTCTTCGGACAGGGCCGACCGGGGAGCTGTTTTTT	CASSLSLRTGPTGELFF
TRBD1	TRBJ2-1	few	17	TRBV12-3/TRBV12-4	TGTGCCAGCAGGGGGGGGACAGGGGGGAGCTCCTACAATGAGCAGTTCTTC	CASRGGTGGSSYNEQFF
.	TRBJ2-5	.	12	TRBV11-3	TGTGCCAGCAGCCTCACTAGGGAGACCCAGTACTTC	CASSLTRETQYF
.	TRBJ1-1	.	13	TRBV5-1	TGCGCCAGCAGCCAGAAACGGCTTACTGAAGCTTTCTTT	CASSQKRLTEAFF
.	TRBJ1-1	.	14	TRBV12-3/TRBV12-4	TGTGCCAGCAGCTCCCAGAGAGGGGTGGGTGAAGCTTTCTTT	CASSSQRGVGEAFF
TRBD2	TRBJ2-3	.	14	TRBV29-1	TGCAGCGTTGAGGCTAGCGGGATCACAGATACGCAGTATTTT	CSVEASGITDTQYF